The subject of this entry is one TCR beta chain. This clone came up a few times. Its antigen is still unknown. One base away there is no much larger clone; base qualities are not given. This specimen comes from a study of blood T cell repertoires in COVID-19 (dated by TCRdb to about 2020). A note on the overall study: The collaborator samples originated in the United States, Italy and Spain and spanned the acute and convalescent phases of COVID-19. The material from the prospective study consisted of cDNA or gDNA derived from T cells, B-cell-depleted T cells, or PBMCs. The dataset comprised deeply sampled blood TCRbeta repertoires from subjects exposed to, actively infected with, or recovered from COVID-19. The repertoires were made available in a free public database intended to serve as a resource for research on the immune response to SARS-CoV-2. Samples were obtained from the ongoing ImmuneRACE study (first 160 participants) and from over 1,000 subjects provided by 6 global collaborators. Sample metadata almost always included a de-identified subject ID, COVID-19 status, age in years and sex. HLA class I and class II types, where available, came from metadata supplied by the sample provider rather than from assay-based typing.

General findings and caveats noted by the study authors: The quantity of clinical and demographic metadata differed by source and by participant and was supplied without curation.

The immunoSEQ Assay, a bias-controlled multiplex PCR, was used to amplify TCRbeta CDR3 regions from genomic DNA. The source study handled its data this way. The number of nucleated cells in each sample was estimated from the amplification of reference gene primers within the assay. Sequence reads were collapsed and filtered to measure the absolute abundance of every unique TCRbeta CDR3 rearrangement. Productive Simpson clonality was computed per sample as the square root of Simpson's diversity index over productive rearrangements. This is the immuneACCESS table as TCRdb keeps it, with only in-frame sequences that have V and J called. A part of the clones is gone; compared with another copy, unresolved V genes explain less than half, and the rest is unexplained. V, J and clone size are taken as reported in that table, and D and trimming were inferred from the DNA itself. The sample data list 150,000 to 200,000 clones, and 70% to 90% of these were observed just once. In total, the top ten clones hold around 4.8% of the sample.

Taken from cysteine to phenylalanine, the CDR3 has 12 residues. Only the CDR3 part of the read is kept: 36 bases, read in frame from the first base. A distance of 6 bases separates the germline ends of V and J, which lose 5 bases and 1 base respectively. The germline V gene gives CDR1 as ENHRY and CDR2 as SYGVKD. Each collaborating institution followed its own protocols to collect whole blood in K2EDTA tubes. For TCRbeta analysis, collaborator samples were shipped as frozen whole blood, as isolated PBMCs, or as DNA extracted from either sample type. The V gene is TRBV10-3 and the J gene is TRBJ2-7; 6 matching bases give a weak D call of TRBD1. The source material was peripheral blood. The sequence derives from a human donor in a cohort sampled during active COVID-19. The CDR3 protein sequence reads: CAISQGSYEQYF. In nucleotides, the sequence is TGTGCCATCAGTCAGGGGTCCTACGAGCAGTACTTC.